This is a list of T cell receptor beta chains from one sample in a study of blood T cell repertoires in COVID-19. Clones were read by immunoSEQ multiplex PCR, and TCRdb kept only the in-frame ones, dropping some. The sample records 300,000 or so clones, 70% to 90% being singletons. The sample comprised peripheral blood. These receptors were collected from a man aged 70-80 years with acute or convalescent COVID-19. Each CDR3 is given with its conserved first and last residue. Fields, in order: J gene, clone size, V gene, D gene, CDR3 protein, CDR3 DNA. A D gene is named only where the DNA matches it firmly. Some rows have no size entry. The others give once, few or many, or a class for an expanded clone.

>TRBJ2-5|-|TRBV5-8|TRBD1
CASSPGTDLEETQYF
TGTGCCAGCAGCCCCGGGACAGACCTTGAAGAGACCCAGTACTTC
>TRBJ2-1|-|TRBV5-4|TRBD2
CASSPEPGTSGYNEQFF
TGTGCCAGCAGCCCGGAGCCAGGGACTAGCGGTTACAATGAGCAGTTCTTC
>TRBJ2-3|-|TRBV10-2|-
CASSEWSAGSTDTQYF
TGCGCCAGCAGTGAGTGGTCGGCGGGAAGCACAGATACGCAGTATTTT
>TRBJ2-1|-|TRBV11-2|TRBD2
CASNSDLGLAVYNEQFF
TGTGCCAGCAACTCTGACCTGGGGCTAGCGGTTTACAATGAGCAGTTCTTC
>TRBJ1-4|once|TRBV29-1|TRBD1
CSGKTGAGEKLFF
TGCAGCGGCAAGACAGGGGCGGGGGAAAAACTGTTTTTT
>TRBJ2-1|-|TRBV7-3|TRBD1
CASRPDRGSYNEQFF
TGTGCCAGCAGACCTGACAGGGGCTCCTACAATGAGCAGTTCTTC
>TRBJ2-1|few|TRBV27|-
CASRGLARSYNEQFF
TGTGCCAGCAGGGGTCTAGCGAGATCCTACAATGAGCAGTTCTTC
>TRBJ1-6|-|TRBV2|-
CASRKGGGGSPLHF
TGTGCCAGCAGGAAAGGGGGGGGCGGCTCACCCCTCCACTTT
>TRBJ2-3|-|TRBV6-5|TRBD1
CASRSGQVRTDTQYF
TGTGCCAGCAGGTCAGGACAGGTCCGCACAGATACGCAGTATTTT
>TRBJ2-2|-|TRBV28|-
CASTTPGRGLIGGELFF
TGTGCCAGCACCACTCCCGGGCGGGGTTTAATTGGCGGGGAGCTGTTTTTT
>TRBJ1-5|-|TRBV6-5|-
CASKESGPGNQPQHF
TGTGCCAGCAAAGAGTCTGGTCCGGGGAATCAGCCCCAGCATTTT
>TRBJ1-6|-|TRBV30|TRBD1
CAWSQFTGGNSPLHF
TGTGCCTGGAGTCAGTTTACAGGGGGAAATTCACCCCTCCACTTT
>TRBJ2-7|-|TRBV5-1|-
CASSVGGKSYEQYF
TGCGCCAGCAGCGTCGGGGGAAAGTCCTACGAGCAGTACTTC
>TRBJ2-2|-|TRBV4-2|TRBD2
CASSPTSDTGELFF
TGTGCCAGCAGCCCTACTAGCGACACCGGGGAGCTGTTTTTT
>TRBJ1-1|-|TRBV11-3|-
CASSKEAGGNTEAFF
TGTGCCAGCAGCAAAGAGGCCGGGGGGAACACTGAAGCTTTCTTT
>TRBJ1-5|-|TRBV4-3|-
CASSQDTGEAQPQHF
TGCGCCAGCAGCCAAGATACGGGGGAGGCTCAGCCCCAGCATTTT
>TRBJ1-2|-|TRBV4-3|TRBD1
CASSRRTGEEGYTF
TGCGCCAGCAGCCGCCGGACAGGGGAGGAGGGCTACACCTTC
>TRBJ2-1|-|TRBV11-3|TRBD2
CASSLDGTTYNEQFF
TGTGCCAGCAGCCTAGACGGGACTACTTACAATGAGCAGTTCTTC
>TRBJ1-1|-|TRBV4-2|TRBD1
CASSREGTGSLNTEAFF
TGTGCCAGCAGCCGAGAGGGGACAGGGAGCCTGAACACTGAAGCTTTCTTT
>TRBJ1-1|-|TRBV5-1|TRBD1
CASSPSQGRGTEAFF
TGCGCCAGCAGCCCCTCACAGGGGAGAGGGACTGAAGCTTTCTTT
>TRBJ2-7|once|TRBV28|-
CASSTDSRPYF
TGTGCCAGCAGTACAGATAGTCGTCCGTACTTC
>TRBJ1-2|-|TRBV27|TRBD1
CASRQRDSSIRGYTF
TGTGCCAGCAGGCAACGGGACAGCTCCATAAGGGGCTACACCTTC
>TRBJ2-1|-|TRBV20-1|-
CSASTTSNEQFF
TGCAGTGCTAGTACGACTTCCAATGAGCAGTTCTTC
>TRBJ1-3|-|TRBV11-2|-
CASSLEVGPKYF
TGTGCCAGCAGCTTAGAGGTCGGTCCAAAATATTTT
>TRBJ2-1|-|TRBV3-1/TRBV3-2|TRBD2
CASSHTSGRNEQFF
TGTGCCAGCAGCCATACTAGCGGGAGAAATGAGCAGTTCTTC
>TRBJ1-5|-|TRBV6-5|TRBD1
CASRKTGRNQPQHF
TGTGCCAGCAGAAAGACAGGGCGCAATCAGCCCCAGCATTTT
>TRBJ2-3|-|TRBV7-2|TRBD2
CASSFKTSGGADTQYF
TGTGCCAGCAGCTTTAAGACTAGCGGCGGGGCAGATACGCAGTATTTT
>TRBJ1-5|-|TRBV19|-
CASSARGQPQHF
TGTGCCAGTAGTGCAAGGGGTCAGCCCCAGCATTTT
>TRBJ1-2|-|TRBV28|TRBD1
CASRTGNYGYTF
TGTGCCAGCAGGACAGGGAACTATGGCTACACCTTC
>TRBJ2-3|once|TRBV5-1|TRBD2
CASSLPGLATDTQYF
TGCGCCAGCAGCTTGCCTGGACTAGCGACAGATACGCAGTATTTT
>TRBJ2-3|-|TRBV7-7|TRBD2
CASSLGGGASDTQYF
TGTGCCAGCAGCTTAGGCGGGGGAGCTTCAGATACGCAGTATTTT
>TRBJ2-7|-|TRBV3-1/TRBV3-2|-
CASRPTSSPYEQYF
TGTGCCAGCAGGCCGACTAGTAGCCCTTATGAGCAGTACTTC
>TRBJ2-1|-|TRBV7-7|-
CASSLGAGANNEQFF
TGTGCCAGCAGCTTAGGGGCGGGGGCGAACAATGAGCAGTTCTTC
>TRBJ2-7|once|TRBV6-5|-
CASSPPGFYEQYF
TGTGCCAGCAGCCCCCCAGGGTTCTACGAGCAGTACTTC
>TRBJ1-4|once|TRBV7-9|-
CASSFSQGNEKLFF
TGTGCCAGCAGCTTCTCCCAGGGCAATGAAAAACTGTTTTTT
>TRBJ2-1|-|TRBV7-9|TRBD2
CASSARGGAYNEQFF
TGTGCCAGCAGCGCACGGGGGGGCGCCTACAATGAGCAGTTCTTC
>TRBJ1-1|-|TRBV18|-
CASSRDRTPMNTEAFF
TGTGCCAGCTCCCGCGACAGGACCCCCATGAACACTGAAGCTTTCTTT
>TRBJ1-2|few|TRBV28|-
CASRTGGALWTSNYGYTF
TGTGCCAGCAGAACGGGGGGGGCGCTTTGGACCTCTAACTATGGCTACACCTTC
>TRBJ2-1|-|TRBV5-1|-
CASSPKASGHEQFF
TGCGCCAGCAGCCCCAAAGCTTCAGGGCATGAGCAGTTCTTC
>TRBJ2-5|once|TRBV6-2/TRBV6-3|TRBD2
CASSYSPPGLAGGLGETQYF
TGTGCCAGCAGTTACTCTCCGCCGGGACTAGCGGGAGGTCTAGGAGAGACCCAGTACTTC
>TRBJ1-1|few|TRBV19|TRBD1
CASSQGGGNTEAFF
TGTGCCAGTAGTCAAGGGGGCGGGAACACTGAAGCTTTCTTT
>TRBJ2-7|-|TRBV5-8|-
CASTWALSLNEQYF
TGTGCCAGCACCTGGGCCTTATCACTGAACGAGCAGTACTTC
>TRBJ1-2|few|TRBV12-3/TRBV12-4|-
CASSLEEIGYTF
TGTGCCAGCAGTTTGGAGGAAATTGGCTACACCTTC
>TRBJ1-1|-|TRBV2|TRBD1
CASSAAGGTEAFF
TGTGCCAGCAGTGCCGCAGGGGGGACTGAAGCTTTCTTT